What follows are 20 T cell receptor beta chains derived from one specimen sequenced in a study of T cell responses to AZD1222 COVID-19 vaccine. Profiled with immunoSEQ multiplex PCR; TCRdb holds only in-frame clones, not every one. The sample contains fewer than 300,000 clones, approximately 93% of which appear only once. This material consisted of peripheral blood, taken on day 0 of AZD1222 vaccination. The receptors derive from an adult in good health.

With regard to this clone: A much larger clone sits a single nucleotide away, making a read error possible. The chain recombines TRBV19 with TRBJ1-2; D gene unclear. CDR3 length: 13 residues. CDR1 and CDR2 from the germline V gene are LNHDA and SQIVND (reference sequence). The CDR3 region is CAGSIVPTYGYTF. The DNA of the CDR3 is TGTGCCGGTAGTATCGTTCCGACCTATGGCTACACCTTC.

The genes are TRBV5-1 and TRBJ2-1, with D unclear. The CDR3 sequence is 12 residues long. CDR1 is SGHRS and CDR2 is YFSETQ in the germline V gene. V shed 6 bases and J shed 5 bases, with 9 bases lying between them. The CDR3 here is CASTLDHNEQFF. CDR3 in DNA: TGCGCCAGCACTCTAGACCACAATGAGCAGTTCTTC.

CDR3 sequence reads: CASSLRDREYF. DNA for the CDR3: TGTGCCAGCAGCCTCCGGGACAGGGAGTACTTC. The chain employs TRBV28 and TRBJ2-7, with 9 bases matching TRBD1. The V segment lost 6 bases and the J segment 11 bases; nucleotides outside the gene matches: 5. Germline CDR1 and CDR2: MDHEN and SYDVKM. The CDR3 is 11 residues long. The full variable domain, its missing parts supplied by reference TRBV28 and TRBJ2-7, is DVKVTQSSRYLVKRTGEKVFLECVQDMDHENMFWYRQDPGLGLRLIYFSYDVKMKEKGDIPEGYSVSREKKERFSLILESASTNQTSMYLCASSLRDREYFGPGTRLTVT.

This chain joins TRBV5-1 and TRBJ1-1, with 10 bases identical to TRBD1. Germline V CDR1 and CDR2: SGHRS, YFSETQ. V gave up 4 bases and J gave up 0 bases; unmatched junction bases: 0. The CDR3 spans 14 residues. CDR3 sequence reads: CASSGTGVNTEAFF. The CDR3 region has the DNA TGCGCCAGCAGCGGGACAGGGGTGAACACTGAAGCTTTCTTT.

The chain joins TRBV6-2 or TRBV6-3 to TRBJ2-2, with D perhaps matching TRBD1 (6 bases). CDR3 length: 15 amino acids. Germline V CDR1 and CDR2: MNHEY, SVGEGT. With 4 bases removed from V and 5 bases from J, the gap between germline ends came to 14 bases. CDR3 DNA: TGTGCCAGCAGTTTGTGGGGGCTGGGGACCGGGGAGCTGTTTTTT. Amino acid sequence: CASSLWGLGTGELFF.

The V and J genes are TRBV5-1 and TRBJ1-1, with 9 bases lining up with TRBD1. The CDR3 consists of 13 residues. The V gene's germline CDR1 is SGHRS and CDR2 YFSETQ. V gave up 4 bases and J gave up 7 bases; unmatched junction bases: 5. CDR3 sequence (DNA): TGCGCCAGCAGCCAGGGGACAGGGATTGAAGCTTTCTTT. This sequence encodes CASSQGTGIEAFF.

This clone has just one count. A read error may account for a junction end that differs from germline. The J gene is TRBJ1-1, the V gene TRBV6-5; D perhaps matches TRBD1 (5 bases). This CDR3 has 14 amino acids. Germline V gives CDR1 MNHEY, CDR2 SVGAGI. This chain's CDR3 is CASSYSGTPAWAFF. The CDR3 nucleotides read TGTGCCAGCAGCTACTCCGGGACTCCTGCCTGGGCTTTCTTT.

In its sample, this clone was seen once. This rearrangement joins TRBV15 to TRBJ1-5; perhaps TRBD1 as D (6 bases). V lost 1 base and J 6 bases, leaving 13 bases between the germline ends. The CDR3 extends over 15 amino acids. The germline V gene has CDR1 LNHNV and CDR2 YYDKDF (reference sequence). The CDR3 region is CATSRGRGGSQPQHF. The CDR3 region has the DNA TGTGCCACCAGCAGAGGAAGGGGGGGCTCTCAGCCCCAGCATTTT. Full variable domain (rest looked up from reference TRBV15 and TRBJ1-5): DAMVIQNPRYQVTQFGKPVTLSCSQTLNHNVMYWYQQKSSQAPKLLFHYYDKDFNNEADTPDNFQSRRPNTSFCFLDIRSPGLGDTAMYLCATSRGRGGSQPQHFGDGTRLSIL.

The J gene is TRBJ1-4, the V gene TRBV4-2; D ambiguous. V lost 3 bases, J lost 1 base, and 12 bases lay in between. The CDR3 has 16 residues. The germline CDR1 and CDR2 sequences are LGHNA and YNFKEQ. The CDR3 coding sequence is TGTGCCAGCAGCCAGAAAGGCCTTCGAACTAATGAAAAACTGTTTTTT. This encodes CASSQKGLRTNEKLFF.

This clone came up once. The V gene is TRBV3-1 (or the pseudogene TRBV3-2), the J gene TRBJ1-2; TRBD1 might be the D (6 bases). The CDR3 is 16 amino acids. The V gene lost 0 bases and the J gene lost 3 bases, with 14 bases spanning the gap. Germline V gene data show CDR1 as LGHDT and CDR2 as YNNKEL (reference sequence). CDR3 region: CASSQDGGTGHYGYTF. The CDR3 DNA reads TGTGCCAGCAGCCAAGATGGAGGAACAGGGCACTATGGCTACACCTTC.

The CDR3 loop reads CATSRDPGRKPTNEKLFF. DNA for the CDR3: TGTGCCACCAGCAGAGATCCAGGGCGGAAGCCAACTAATGAAAAACTGTTTTTT. The gene calls are TRBV15 and TRBJ1-4, with D tentatively TRBD1 (5 bases). The ends were cut back, 0 bases at V and 0 bases at J, with 14 bases in the middle. CDR3 length equals 18 residues. The germline gives CDR1 LNHNV, CDR2 YYDKDF (reference sequence).

The CDR3 loop is CASSPPGGGAGEQFF. The CDR3 bases are TGTGCCAGCAGCCCCCCTGGCGGGGGGGCCGGTGAGCAGTTCTTC. The V call is TRBV11-3, the J call TRBJ2-1, with 9 bases matching TRBD2. The V segment lost 5 bases and the J segment 9 bases; nucleotides outside the gene matches: 11. CDR1 is SGHNT and CDR2 is YENEEA in the germline V gene. The CDR3 loop spans 15 amino acids.

The chain employs TRBV6-5 and TRBJ2-7; 9 bases are shared with TRBD1. Germline V gene lookup returns CDR1 MNHEY and CDR2 SVGAGI. The J segment lost 11 bases and the V segment lost 7 bases, leaving 12 bases of the junction unmatched. The CDR3 contains 13 residues. As DNA, the CDR3 is TGTGCCAGCAACCCAACAGGGGGCCTAAGGGAGTACTTC. This sequence encodes CASNPTGGLREYF.

The chain is built from TRBV4-3 and TRBJ2-7, with 8 bases that match TRBD1. J was trimmed by 2 bases and V by 0 bases; bases with no gene match: 3. The CDR3 spans 15 residues. Germline V gives CDR1 LGHNA, CDR2 YSLEER. The CDR3 nucleotides read TGCGCCAGCAGCCAAGAGGGGACAGGAACCTACGAGCAGTACTTC. Protein sequence: CASSQEGTGTYEQYF.

J is TRBJ1-6 and V is TRBV6-2 or TRBV6-3; possible D gene TRBD1, 5 bases. The CDR3 runs 16 residues. CDR1 and CDR2 from the germline V gene are MNHEY and SVGEGT. V was cut by 2 bases and J by 10 bases, with 18 bases left in between. Here the CDR3 DNA reads TGTGCCAGCAGTTACGACAGAACCCTGCGCCGCTCACCCCTCCACTTT. Its translation is CASSYDRTLRRSPLHF.

The V gene is TRBV6-5, the J gene TRBJ2-2; 12 bases agree with TRBD2. Per germline, CDR1 MNHEY and CDR2 SVGAGI. V was clipped by 7 bases and J by 4 bases; unmatched bases: 4. The CDR3 consists of 15 residues. The CDR3 DNA follows: TGTGCCAGCATCCGACTAGCGGGGGTCACCGGGGAGCTGTTTTTT. Protein product: CASIRLAGVTGELFF.

V and J are TRBV5-6 and TRBJ1-2, with D uncertain. The CDR3 has 16 amino acids. The germline V gene encodes CDR1 SGHDT and CDR2 YYEEEE. With 0 bases removed from V and 4 bases from J, the gap between germline ends came to 16 bases. The CDR3 region has the DNA TGTGCCAGCAGCTTGGGGAATTCTGGGATCCTCTATGGCTACACCTTC. Translated: CASSLGNSGILYGYTF. Full variable domain (remainder filled in from reference TRBV5-6 and TRBJ1-2): DAGVTQSPTHLIKTRGQQVTLRCSPKSGHDTVSWYQQALGQGPQFIFQYYEEEERQRGNFPDRFSGHQFPNYSSELNVNALLLGDSALYLCASSLGNSGILYGYTFGSGTRLTVV.

This clone was counted once. This rearrangement joins TRBV6-5 to TRBJ1-2, with no clear D. The V end was cut by 5 bases, the J end by 2 bases, with 12 bases between. The germline V gene encodes CDR1 MNHEY and CDR2 SVGAGI. This CDR3 has 14 amino acids. The CDR3 sequence: CASSPGMVNYGYTF. As DNA, the CDR3 is TGTGCCAGCAGTCCTGGGATGGTCAACTATGGCTACACCTTC.

This chain uses TRBV28 with TRBJ2-5; D perhaps matches TRBD1 (6 bases). V gave up 5 bases and J gave up 1 base, with 14 bases separating them. Germline V gene data show CDR1 as MDHEN and CDR2 as SYDVKM. The CDR3 is made up of 15 amino acids. As DNA, the CDR3 is TGTGCCAGCAGTGGAGCCGGGACATCCCAAGAGACCCAGTACTTC. It codes for CASSGAGTSQETQYF.

With regard to this clone: Other DNA variants within this sample encode the same CDR3. The genes are TRBV28 and TRBJ1-1; TRBD1 might be the D (6 bases). This CDR3 is built from 14 residues. Germline V lookup: CDR1 MDHEN, CDR2 SYDVKM. V was pared by 3 bases and J by 1 base, with 9 bases between. CDR3 nucleotides: TGTGCCAGCAGTTTGACAGGTGGGAACACTGAAGCTTTCTTT. Encoded protein: CASSLTGGNTEAFF.